This T cell receptor (beta chain) was sequenced for a study of response to subunit inactivated influenza vaccine. Study conclusions and caveats: Authors suggested seasonal influenza vaccinations each recruit few new T cells.

Details on this clonotype: Its antigen is not identified.

Using its own MiXCR run on the RT-PCR reads, TCRdb lists one record per CDR3 protein. The profile shows some 480,000 distinct CDR3 sequences, approximately 10% of them singletons. The V gene lost 6 bases and the J gene lost 2 bases, with 5 bases spanning the gap. The CDR3 extends over 13 amino acids. This receptor was obtained from a middle-aged man who received an inactivated influenza vaccine. The rearrangement joins TRBV12-3 or TRBV12-4 to TRBJ2-6; D call uncertain. This specimen consisted of PBMCs from blood, obtained around seven weeks after vaccination. In nucleotides, the CDR3 is TGTGCCAGCAGGACAACTGGGGCCAACGTCCTGACTTTC. It codes for CASRTTGANVLTF.